This T cell receptor (beta chain) comes out of a study of somatic mutations in cytotoxic T cells in rheumatoid arthritis. Across the whole study: After diagnosis, patient blood (30 ml EDTA) was drawn right away, before any treatment was given. A subset of V beta antibody-stained T-cell populations was isolated by flow sorting, reaching nearly 100% purity, and this subset included V beta1+ cells that went on to TCRB sequencing.

Both CD4+ and CD8+ cells were separated through positive magnetic bead selection, and their purity was verified using flow cytometry. V was shortened by 0 bases and J by 0 bases, with 6 bases between the two germline ends. The CDR3 has 14 amino acids. Germline values: CDR1 SGHDT, CDR2 YYEEEE. In the study's own analysis: Rarely did patient CD8+ clones above 1% match published virus-specific TCRB sequences. Sequencing used immunoSEQ multiplex PCR; TCRdb keeps in-frame clones, though not all of them. The DNA was the basis for D and trimming; V, J and clone size are from that table. The data hold roughly 15,000 clones, with roughly 80% observed a single time. This clone was observed a few times.

The sequence derives from an adult with rheumatoid arthritis. V gene TRBV5-6 combines with J gene TRBJ1-1, with D unclear. Sequenced input: CD8+ T cells sorted from blood. CDR3 sequence reads: CASSLGFMNTEAFF. DNA of the CDR3: TGTGCCAGCAGCTTGGGATTCATGAACACTGAAGCTTTCTTT.